These T cell receptor beta chains were read from a single sample in a study of T cells in Graves' hyperthyroidism and ophthalmopathy. TCRdb ran MiXCR on the multiplex PCR reads and lists one entry per CDR3 protein. The sample yields about 320,000 distinct CDR3 sequences, 16% seen once. Material for sequencing was blood. These receptors all come from a young man with Graves' hyperthyroidism. The CDR3 runs from the conserved cysteine through the conserved F or W. The D gene is left open where the match is weak. Expanded clones are given a class, and other clones once, few, many or no size at all.

clone_size	v_call	d_call	j_call	cdr3_nt	cdr3_aa
few	TRBV20-1	TRBD2	TRBJ2-1	TGCAGTGCTAGAGACCCCTATGGGCGGGAGAAGGGCAATGAGCAGTTCTTC	CSARDPYGREKGNEQFF
.	TRBV14	TRBD1	TRBJ1-1	TGTGCCAGCAGCCGCGGGACAGTTAACACTGAAGCTTTCTTT	CASSRGTVNTEAFF
many	TRBV28	.	TRBJ2-4	TGTGCCAGCTCGCAGGACATTCAGTACTTC	CASSQDIQYF
many	TRBV11-2	.	TRBJ1-2	TGTGCCAGCAGCTTAGTACAGGGTCCCTATGGCTACACCTTC	CASSLVQGPYGYTF
many	TRBV20-1	.	TRBJ1-5	TGCAGTGCTGTCGTTACAGGGTACGATCCTAATCAGCCCCAGCATTTT	CSAVVTGYDPNQPQHF
many	TRBV7-7	.	TRBJ2-5	TGTGCTAGCAGCTTAGCGCCAGAGTGGGAGACCCAGTACTTC	CASSLAPEWETQYF
.	TRBV13	.	TRBJ2-2	TGTGCCAGCATGGGCGGGAACACCGGGGAGCTGTTTTTT	CASMGGNTGELFF
many	TRBV6-1	.	TRBJ2-3	TGTGCCAGCAGTGGTATAGTTCGACAGTTCACAGATACGCAGTATTTT	CASSGIVRQFTDTQYF
many	TRBV15	.	TRBJ1-1	TGTGCCACCAGCAGAGTAGTGAACACTGAAGCTTTCTTT	CATSRVVNTEAFF
many	TRBV11-2	.	TRBJ2-3	TGTGCCAGCAGCTTCCTCGCTTGGACAGATACGCAGTATTTT	CASSFLAWTDTQYF
few	TRBV6-2/TRBV6-3	.	TRBJ2-2	TGTGCCTACAATAGGTTGGAGGACACCGGGGAGCTGTTTTTT	CAYNRLEDTGELFF
few	TRBV2	TRBD1	TRBJ2-2	TGTGCCAGCAGCGACAGGGTTTTAACCGGGGAGCTGTTTTTT	CASSDRVLTGELFF
.	TRBV19	.	TRBJ1-5	TGTGCCAGTAGTAGTCCTAACAGGGTCCCTCAGCCCCAGCATTTT	CASSSPNRVPQPQHF
many	TRBV2	.	TRBJ2-3	TGTGCCAGCAGTGAAGGAGTCACTCAGTATACGCAGTATTTT	CASSEGVTQYTQYF
many	TRBV20-1	.	TRBJ2-7	TGCAGTGCTAGTCCATATGGGGCTGAATACTACGAGCAGTACTTC	CSASPYGAEYYEQYF
few	TRBV29-1	.	TRBJ1-1	TGCAGCGCCCGACGGGCGGGCACTGAAGCTTTCTTT	CSARRAGTEAFF
once	TRBV19	TRBD2	TRBJ2-7	TGTGCCAGCGAGGGATACCGGGAGGGCCTCTACGAGCAGTACTTC	CASEGYREGLYEQYF
many	TRBV30	.	TRBJ2-7	TGTGCCTGGAGTAAGTGGACACTCTCCGAGCAGTACTTC	CAWSKWTLSEQYF
many	TRBV20-1	TRBD2	TRBJ2-7	TGCAGTGCTAGGGGACTAGCGGGAGGTACTAGCTCCTACGAGCAGTACTTC	CSARGLAGGTSSYEQYF
many	TRBV11-3	TRBD1	TRBJ2-5	TGTGCCAGCAGCCCCCTGGACAGGGCGAGCGAGACCCAGTACTTC	CASSPLDRASETQYF
many	TRBV3-1	TRBD2	TRBJ2-2	TGTGCCAGCAGCCAAGGCAGGACTAGCGGACTCACCGGGGAGCTGTTTTTT	CASSQGRTSGLTGELFF
.	TRBV5-1	.	TRBJ1-2	TGCGCCAGCAGCATTACTACAGGATTCGGAAGCTACACCTTC	CASSITTGFGSYTF